This T cell receptor (beta chain) was recorded in a study of blood T cell repertoires in COVID-19. Study-level background: The United States, Italy and Spain provided the acute and convalescent COVID-19 samples.

The Seattle patients, enrolled during active infection, were followed longitudinally. Original data processing: Scientists estimated how many nucleated cells there were by amplifying reference gene primers. Repertoires were generated with immunoSEQ multiplex PCR, while TCRdb's copy carries only in-frame clones and drops some. V and J calls and clone size are as listed in that table; D and trimming were resolved from the DNA. The profile shows over 150,000 clones, roughly 81% of them singletons. V lost 3 bases, J lost 8 bases, and 5 bases stayed unmatched. CDR1 and CDR2 (germline): DFQATT, SNEGSKA (reference sequence). This CDR3 spans 12 amino acids.

This TCR was sampled from a woman aged 55 to 70 with COVID-19, enrolled during active disease. The rearrangement uses TRBV20-1 and TRBJ1-1; 8 bases are shared with TRBD1. The material sequenced was peripheral blood. CDR3 coding DNA: TGCAGTGCTAGTAAGGACAGGGTGGAAGCTTTCTTT. Residues: CSASKDRVEAFF.